The 8 T cell receptor beta chains below come from one sample, sequenced in a study of T-cell reconstitution after alpha-beta-depleted transplantation in children. For TCRbeta, the library was prepared with unique molecular identifiers. TCRdb fed the PCR reads into MiXCR, producing one record per CDR3 protein. The sample lists roughly 500,000 distinct CDR3 sequences, approximately 30% occurring once. Sequencing was performed on PBMCs from the stem cell graft donor, taken from the stem cell graft. These receptors were collected from a human donor who donated a stem cell graft to a child with aplastic anemia.

This clonotype occurred a few times. The rearrangement links TRBV5-6 to TRBJ2-1, with 14 positions matching TRBD2. V shed 4 bases, J shed 4 bases, and the junction held 4 bases outside the gene matches. This CDR3 contains 16 residues. CDR1 and CDR2 from the germline V gene are SGHDT and YYEEEE. In DNA, the CDR3 is TGTGCCAGCAGCGCGGGACTAGCGGGAGCTTACAATGAGCAGTTCTTC. It is translated as CASSAGLAGAYNEQFF.

This clonotype has just a few counts. The chain has TRBV5-6 and TRBJ2-7; D might be TRBD1 (6 bases). Trimming pared 3 bases from V and 3 bases from J, leaving 16 bases between. There are 15 residues in the CDR3. The germline V gene encodes CDR1 SGHDT and CDR2 YYEEEE. The CDR3 loop reads CASSSVVGAFYEQYF. CDR3 DNA: TGTGCCAGCAGCTCGGTGGTGGGGGCTTTCTACGAGCAGTACTTC.

This clonotype turned up a few times. The chain combines TRBV20-1 with TRBJ2-7, with TRBD1 matching 8 bases. From germline, CDR1 is DFQATT and CDR2 SNEGSKA (reference sequence). The CDR3 spans 12 residues. Losses at the gene ends were 1 base for V and 5 bases for J; bases not matched to a gene: 1. The chain's CDR3 is CSARATGDEQYF. The CDR3 bases are TGCAGTGCTAGAGCGACAGGGGACGAGCAGTACTTC.

V gene TRBV5-1 combines with J gene TRBJ2-1; TRBD1 matches at 8 bases. V dropped 4 bases and J dropped 7; count of bases not matched to a gene: 10. This CDR3 is built from 15 residues. Germline V gene data show CDR1 as SGHRS and CDR2 as YFSETQ. Here the CDR3 DNA reads TGCGCCAGCAGCCTAGGGGGACAGGCTCGGAATGAGCAGTTCTTC. As protein: CASSLGGQARNEQFF.

This clonotype was recorded many times. V gene TRBV7-2 combines with J gene TRBJ2-5; no definite D call. CDR3 length: 12 residues. CDR1 and CDR2 from the germline V gene are SGHTA and FQGNSA. The germline V and J ends were trimmed by 3 bases and 5 bases, with 7 bases remaining between them. This CDR3 reads CASSFLGETQYF. The CDR3 bases are TGTGCCAGCAGCTTCTTAGGGGAGACCCAGTACTTC.

In this sample, this clonotype turned up a few times. The chain employs TRBV21-1 and TRBJ1-1; the D call in the table, TRBD1, was not verified against the DNA. TRBV21-1 is recorded as a pseudogene. This CDR3 is built from 19 residues. The CDR3 sequence: CASSKGTGQGESLGTEAFF. The CDR3 nucleotides read TGTGCCAGCAGCAAAGGGACAGGACAGGGGGAATCGTTAGGAACTGAAGCTTTCTTT.

This chain uses TRBV6-1 with TRBJ1-5, with D possibly matching TRBD1 (5 bases). Trimming took 7 bases from V and 1 from J, leaving 8 bases between them. Germline CDR1 and CDR2: MNHNS and SASEGT. CDR3 length equals 13 residues. The CDR3: CASKRDSNQPQHF. In DNA form, the CDR3 reads TGTGCCAGCAAGCGGGACAGCAATCAGCCCCAGCATTTT.

The chain has TRBV7-9 and TRBJ2-7; 7 bases match TRBD1. V trimming: 3 bases; J trimming: 2 bases; junction bases outside the gene matches: 10. The CDR3 consists of 16 residues. In germline, CDR1 is SEHNR, CDR2 FQNEAQ (reference sequence). The CDR3 region has the DNA TGTGCCAGCAGCTTCCCCACCGGGACAGCGCCCTACGAGCAGTACTTC. It codes for CASSFPTGTAPYEQYF.